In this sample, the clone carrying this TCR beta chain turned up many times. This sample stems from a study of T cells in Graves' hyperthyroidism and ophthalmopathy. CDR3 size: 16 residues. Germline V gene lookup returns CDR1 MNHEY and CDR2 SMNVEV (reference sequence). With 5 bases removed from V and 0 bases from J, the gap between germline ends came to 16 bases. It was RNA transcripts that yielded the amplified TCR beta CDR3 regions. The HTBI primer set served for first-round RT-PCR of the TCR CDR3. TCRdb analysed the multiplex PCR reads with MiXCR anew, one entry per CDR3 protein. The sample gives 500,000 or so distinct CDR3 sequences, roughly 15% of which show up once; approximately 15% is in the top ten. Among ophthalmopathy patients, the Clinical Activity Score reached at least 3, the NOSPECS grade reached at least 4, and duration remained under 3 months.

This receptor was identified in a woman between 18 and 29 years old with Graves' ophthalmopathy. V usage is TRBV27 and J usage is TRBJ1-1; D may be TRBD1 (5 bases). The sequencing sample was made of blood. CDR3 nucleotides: TGTGCCAGCAGTCACGGGACCACCGAAATGAACACTGAAGCTTTCTTT. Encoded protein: CASSHGTTEMNTEAFF.